This T cell receptor beta chain was identified during a study of T cells after posttransplantation cyclophosphamide. Regarding the study as a whole: After PTCy, TRB diversity resembled that of CNI/methotrexate controls. Later post-transplant blood repertoires were often dominated by donor CD8+ memory clones.

The germline CDR1 and CDR2 sequences are LNHDA and SQIVND (reference sequence). This CDR3 contains 17 residues. J was trimmed by 4 bases and V by 1 base; bases with no gene match: 9. Method: immunoSEQ multiplex PCR; TCRdb's copy keeps in-frame clones and lacks some. The table includes 10,000 or so clones, roughly four fifths detected once. A marrow graft followed busulfan-fludarabine conditioning, with cyclophosphamide on days +3 and +4. To note about this clone: Antigen specificity is unknown.

The V call is TRBV19, the J call TRBJ2-3; TRBD2 aligns across 9 bases. The sequence derives from a female patient in her thirties or forties who received an allogeneic stem cell transplant from a related donor, was CMV-positive, and had no GVHD. Among the T cells, some may be from the graft donor. The specimen was PBMCs, collected approximately 2,000 days after a stem cell transplant with posttransplant cyclophosphamide. CDR3 loop: CASSIGPASGIADTQYF. The CDR3, as DNA: TGTGCCAGTAGTATAGGCCCCGCTAGCGGGATTGCAGATACGCAGTATTTT.